Sequencing of this TCR beta chain was carried out in a study of cytomegalovirus exposure and HLA in healthy donors. Study details: Early release data held around 82 million unique TCRs from HLA-typed donors. Study-wide results and limits: The records held CMV serostatus as the only immune exposure information. It was reportedly the case that the classifier diagnosed cytomegalovirus status with high specificity and sensitivity.

Use of 60 Vbeta and 13 Jbeta primers characterized the PCR. The protocol was immunoSEQ multiplex PCR, while the TCRdb copy is restricted to in-frame clones and leaves out a portion. The sample comprises 95,000 to 150,000 clones, about three quarters of which are singletons, and less than 3% rests with the top ten. This clone was seen only a few times. Antigen specificity is unknown. CDR3 length: 15 residues. Germline V gives CDR1 SEHNR, CDR2 FQNEAQ (reference sequence). V was cut by 5 bases and J by 1 base, with 15 bases left in between. Sequenced: PBMCs. V usage is TRBV7-9 and J usage is TRBJ2-7; D may be TRBD2 (6 bases). The TCR was taken from a woman aged 40 to 55 in good health and CMV-seropositive. CDR3 sequence: CASSAAGRASYEQYF. The CDR3 region has the DNA TGTGCCAGCAGCGCGGCGGGACGAGCATCCTACGAGCAGTACTTC.